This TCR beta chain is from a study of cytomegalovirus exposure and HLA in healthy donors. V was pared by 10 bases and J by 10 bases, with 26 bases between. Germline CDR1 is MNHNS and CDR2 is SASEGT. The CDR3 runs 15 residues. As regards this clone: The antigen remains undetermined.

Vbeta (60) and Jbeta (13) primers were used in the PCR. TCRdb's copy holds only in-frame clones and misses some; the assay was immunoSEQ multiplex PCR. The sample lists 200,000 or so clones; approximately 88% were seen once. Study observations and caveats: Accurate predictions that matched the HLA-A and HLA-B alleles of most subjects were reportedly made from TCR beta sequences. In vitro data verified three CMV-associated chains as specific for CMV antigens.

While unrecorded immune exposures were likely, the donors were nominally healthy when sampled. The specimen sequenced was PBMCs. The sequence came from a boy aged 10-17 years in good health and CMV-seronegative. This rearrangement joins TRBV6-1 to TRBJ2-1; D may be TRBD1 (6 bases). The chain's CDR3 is CATRTGTTILSEQFF. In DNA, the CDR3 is TGTGCCACACGTACCGGGACAACGATCCTCAGCGAGCAGTTCTTC.